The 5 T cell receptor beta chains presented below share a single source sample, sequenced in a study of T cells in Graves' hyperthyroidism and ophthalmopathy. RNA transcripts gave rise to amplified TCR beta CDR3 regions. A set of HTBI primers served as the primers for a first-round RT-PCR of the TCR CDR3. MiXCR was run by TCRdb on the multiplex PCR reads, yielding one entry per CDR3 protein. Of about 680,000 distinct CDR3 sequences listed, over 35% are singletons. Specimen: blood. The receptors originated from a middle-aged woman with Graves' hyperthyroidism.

CDR3 protein: CAISDNANTGELFF. The CDR3 DNA reads as TGTGCCATCAGTGACAACGCGAACACCGGGGAGCTGTTTTTT. The chain is built from TRBV10-3 and TRBJ2-2; the D is unclear. Germline assignment: CDR1 ENHRY and CDR2 SYGVKD. The ends were cut back, 3 bases at V and 0 bases at J, with 5 bases in the middle. This CDR3 is built from 14 residues.

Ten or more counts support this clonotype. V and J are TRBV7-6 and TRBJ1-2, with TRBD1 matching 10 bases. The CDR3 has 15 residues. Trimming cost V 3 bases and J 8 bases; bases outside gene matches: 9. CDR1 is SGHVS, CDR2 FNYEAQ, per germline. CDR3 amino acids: CASSFGTGETEGYTF. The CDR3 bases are TGTGCCAGCAGCTTTGGGACAGGGGAGACGGAGGGCTACACCTTC.

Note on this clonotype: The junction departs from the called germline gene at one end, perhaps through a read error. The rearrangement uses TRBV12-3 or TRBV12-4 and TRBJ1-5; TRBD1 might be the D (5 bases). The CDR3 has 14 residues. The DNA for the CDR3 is TGTGCCAGCAGTTTTGCGGGCGCGGGGCAGCCCCAGCAGTTT. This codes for CASSFAGAGQPQQF.

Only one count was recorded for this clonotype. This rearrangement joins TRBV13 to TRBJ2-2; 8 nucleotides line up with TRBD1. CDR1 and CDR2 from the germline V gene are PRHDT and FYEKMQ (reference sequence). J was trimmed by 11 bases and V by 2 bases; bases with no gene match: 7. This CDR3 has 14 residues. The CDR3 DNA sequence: TGTGCCAGCAGCTTATGGCCAGGGGGCGGTGAGCTGTTTTTT. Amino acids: CASSLWPGGGELFF.

The CDR3 spells CASSSPLKGEQYF. In DNA, the CDR3 is TGTGCCAGCAGCTCACCCCTGAAAGGCGAGCAGTACTTC. The rearrangement links TRBV7-9 to TRBJ2-7; D gene ambiguous. This CDR3 spans 13 amino acids. CDR1 SEHNR and CDR2 FQNEAQ come from the germline V gene (reference sequence). Trimming removed 4 bases at V and 6 bases at J, with 13 bases between. Full variable domain (missing parts from reference TRBV7-9 and TRBJ2-7): DTGVSQNPRHKITKRGQNVTFRCDPISEHNRLYWYRQTLGQGPEFLTYFQNEAQLEKSRLLSDRFSAERPKGSFSTLEIQRTEQGDSAMYLCASSSPLKGEQYFGPGTRLTVT.